This paragraph covers one T cell receptor (beta chain) sequence. These data originate in a study of T-cell memory formation after mild COVID-19. Each CDR3 protein gets one entry after TCRdb re-called the 5' RACE reads with MiXCR. The sample has 15,000 or so distinct CDR3 sequences; over 20% are singletons. Germline lookup yields CDR1 DFQATT and CDR2 SNEGSKA (reference sequence). With 5 bases clipped from V and 3 bases from J, the junction kept 4 bases outside the gene matches. The CDR3 consists of 14 residues. What was sequenced was PBMCs or a T cell subset sorted from them (not recorded which). The origin of this receptor is a man between 18 and 35 years old who had mild COVID-19 (a few samples of this study predate the infection). Cell type and time point are not known. This chain joins TRBV20-1 and TRBJ2-1; 10 bases fit TRBD1. CDR3 DNA sequence: TGCAGTGCTGGGACAGGGGTGATCTACAATGAGCAGTTCTTC. Translation: CSAGTGVIYNEQFF.